This T cell receptor beta chain was recorded in a study of control samples from healthy donors and cancer patients. Only one count was recorded for this clone. The CDR3 runs to 14 residues. Germline CDR1 SGHRS, CDR2 YFSETQ. V lost 0 bases to trimming and J lost 15 bases; unmatched junction nucleotides: 9. TCRdb keeps only in-frame clones here, not all; method: immunoSEQ multiplex PCR. The sample yields more than 150,000 clones, about 93% seen once. Material: blood. The rearrangement joins TRBV5-1 to TRBJ1-3, with 10 bases identical to TRBD1. This TCR was sampled from a man aged 50-60 years in good health. Here the CDR3 DNA reads TGCGCCAGCAGCTTGGGACAGGGGGCCAGAGTTGAATATTTT. Residues: CASSLGQGARVEYF. The complete variable domain, with remaining parts taken from reference TRBV5-1 and TRBJ1-3, reads KAGVTQTPRYLIKTRGQQVTLSCSPISGHRSVSWYQQTPGQGLQFLFEYFSETQRNKGNFPGRFSGRQFSNSRSEMNVSTLELGDSALYLCASSLGQGARVEYFGEGSWLTVV.